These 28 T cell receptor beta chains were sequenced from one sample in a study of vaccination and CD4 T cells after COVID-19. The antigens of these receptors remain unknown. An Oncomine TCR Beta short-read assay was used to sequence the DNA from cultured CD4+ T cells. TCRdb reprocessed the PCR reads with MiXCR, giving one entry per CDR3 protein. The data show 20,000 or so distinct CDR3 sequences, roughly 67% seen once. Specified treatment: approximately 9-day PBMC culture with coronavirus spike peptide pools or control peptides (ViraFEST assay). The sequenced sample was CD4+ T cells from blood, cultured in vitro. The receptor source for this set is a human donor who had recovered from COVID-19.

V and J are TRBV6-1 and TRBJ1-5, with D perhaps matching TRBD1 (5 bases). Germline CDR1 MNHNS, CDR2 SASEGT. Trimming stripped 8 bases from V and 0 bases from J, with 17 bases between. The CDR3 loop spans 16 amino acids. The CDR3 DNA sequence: TGTGCCAGCTATGAGTGGGGCGAATATAGCAATCAGCCCCAGCATTTT. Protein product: CASYEWGEYSNQPQHF.

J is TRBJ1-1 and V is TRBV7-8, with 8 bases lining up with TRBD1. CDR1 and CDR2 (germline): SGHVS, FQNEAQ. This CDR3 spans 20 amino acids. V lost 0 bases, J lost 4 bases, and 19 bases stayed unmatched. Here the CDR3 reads CASSLAGVGDRISPATEAFF. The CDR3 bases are TGTGCCAGCAGCTTAGCTGGGGTAGGGGACAGGATCTCTCCGGCCACTGAAGCTTTCTTT. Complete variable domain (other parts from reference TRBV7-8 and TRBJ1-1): GAGVSQSPRYKVAKRGQDVALRCDPISGHVSLFWYQQALGQGPEFLTYFQNEAQLDKSGLPSDRFFAERPEGSVSTLKIQRTQQEDSAVYLCASSLAGVGDRISPATEAFFGQGTRLTVV.

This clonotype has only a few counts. CDR3 DNA: TGTGCCAGCAGCTTTTTCAGGGGGGGATCACCCCTCCACTTT. Translating gives CASSFFRGGSPLHF. The rearrangement links TRBV7-2 to TRBJ1-6; TRBD1 matches 7 bases. The trim removed 3 bases at V and 10 bases at J, leaving 6 bases unmatched. Germline-derived CDR1 and CDR2 are SGHTA and FQGNSA. This CDR3 is built from 14 residues.

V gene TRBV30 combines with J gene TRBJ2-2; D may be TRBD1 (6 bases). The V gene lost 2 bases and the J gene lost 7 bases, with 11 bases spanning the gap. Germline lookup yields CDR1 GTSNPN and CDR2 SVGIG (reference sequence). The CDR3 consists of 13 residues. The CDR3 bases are TGTGCCTGGAGTCTACAGGGTTTCGGGGAGCTGTTTTTT. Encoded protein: CAWSLQGFGELFF.

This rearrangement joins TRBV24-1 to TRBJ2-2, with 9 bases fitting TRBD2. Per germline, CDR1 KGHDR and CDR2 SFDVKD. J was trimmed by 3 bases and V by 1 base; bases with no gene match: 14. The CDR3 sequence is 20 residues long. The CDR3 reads CATSDFRREGSLSDTGELFF. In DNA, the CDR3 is TGTGCCACCAGTGATTTCCGGCGGGAGGGCTCGTTATCGGACACCGGGGAGCTGTTTTTT.

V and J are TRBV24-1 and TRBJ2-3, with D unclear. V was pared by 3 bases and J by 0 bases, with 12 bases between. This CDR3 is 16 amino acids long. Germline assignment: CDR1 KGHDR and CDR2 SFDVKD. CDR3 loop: CATSDPTGTSTDTQYF. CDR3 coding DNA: TGTGCCACCAGTGATCCGACCGGTACTAGCACAGATACGCAGTATTTT.

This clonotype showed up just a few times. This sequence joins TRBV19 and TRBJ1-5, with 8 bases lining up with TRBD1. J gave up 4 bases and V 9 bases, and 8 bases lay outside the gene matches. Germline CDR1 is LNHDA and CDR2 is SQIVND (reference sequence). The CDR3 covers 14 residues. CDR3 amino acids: CARKGQGANQPQHF. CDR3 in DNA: TGTGCCAGAAAAGGGCAGGGGGCGAATCAGCCCCAGCATTTT.

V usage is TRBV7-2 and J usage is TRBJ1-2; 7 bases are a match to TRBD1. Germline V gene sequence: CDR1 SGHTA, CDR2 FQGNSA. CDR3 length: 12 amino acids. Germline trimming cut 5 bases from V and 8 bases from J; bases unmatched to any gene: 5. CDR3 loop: CASSTGVWGYTF. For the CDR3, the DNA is TGTGCCAGCAGCACAGGGGTATGGGGCTACACCTTC. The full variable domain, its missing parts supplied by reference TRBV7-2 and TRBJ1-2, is GAGVSQSPSNKVTEKGKDVELRCDPISGHTALYWYRQSLGQGLEFLIYFQGNSAPDKSGLPSDRFSAERTGGSVSTLTIQRTQQEDSAVYLCASSTGVWGYTFGSGTRLTVV.

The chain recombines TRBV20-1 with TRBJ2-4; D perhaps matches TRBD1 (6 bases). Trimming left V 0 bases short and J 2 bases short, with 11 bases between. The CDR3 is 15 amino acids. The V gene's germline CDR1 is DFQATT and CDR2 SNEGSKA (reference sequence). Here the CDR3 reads CSARDRGASKNIQYF. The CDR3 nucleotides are TGCAGTGCTAGAGACAGGGGAGCTTCCAAAAACATTCAGTACTTC.

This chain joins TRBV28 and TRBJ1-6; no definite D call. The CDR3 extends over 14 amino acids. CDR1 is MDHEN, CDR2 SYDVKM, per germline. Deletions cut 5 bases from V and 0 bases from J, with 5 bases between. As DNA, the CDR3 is TGTGCCAGCAGTGGAGGCTCCTATAATTCACCCCTCCACTTT. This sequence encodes CASSGGSYNSPLHF.

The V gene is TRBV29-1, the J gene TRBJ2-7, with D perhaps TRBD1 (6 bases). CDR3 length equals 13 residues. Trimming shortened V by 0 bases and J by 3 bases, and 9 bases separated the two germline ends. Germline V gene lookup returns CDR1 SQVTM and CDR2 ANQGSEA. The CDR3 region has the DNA TGCAGCGTTGAAGATCGGGGACACTACGAGCAGTACTTC. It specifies CSVEDRGHYEQYF.

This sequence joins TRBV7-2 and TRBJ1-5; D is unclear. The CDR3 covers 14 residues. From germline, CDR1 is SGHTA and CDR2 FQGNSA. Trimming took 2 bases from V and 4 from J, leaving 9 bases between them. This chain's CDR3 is CASSLQVPNQPQHF. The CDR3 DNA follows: TGTGCCAGCAGCTTACAGGTGCCGAATCAGCCCCAGCATTTT.

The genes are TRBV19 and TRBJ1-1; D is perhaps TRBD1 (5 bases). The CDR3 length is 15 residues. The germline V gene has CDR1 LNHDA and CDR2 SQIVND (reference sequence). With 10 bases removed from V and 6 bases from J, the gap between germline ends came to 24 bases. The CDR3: CATRYRDGEGAEAFF. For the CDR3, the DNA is TGTGCCACAAGATATCGGGACGGAGAGGGCGCTGAAGCTTTCTTT.

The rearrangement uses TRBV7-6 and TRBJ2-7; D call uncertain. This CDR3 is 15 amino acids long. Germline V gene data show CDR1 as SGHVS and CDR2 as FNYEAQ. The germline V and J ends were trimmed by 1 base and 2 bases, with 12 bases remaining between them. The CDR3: CASSLVTDKAYEQYF. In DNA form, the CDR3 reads TGTGCCAGCAGCTTAGTAACTGACAAGGCCTACGAGCAGTACTTC.

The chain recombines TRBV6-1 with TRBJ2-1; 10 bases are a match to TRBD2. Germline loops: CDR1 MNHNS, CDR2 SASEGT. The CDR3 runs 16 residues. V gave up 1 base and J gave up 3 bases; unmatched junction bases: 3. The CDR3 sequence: CASSEGAGGFYNEQFF. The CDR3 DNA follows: TGTGCCAGCAGTGAAGGAGCGGGAGGGTTCTACAATGAGCAGTTCTTC.

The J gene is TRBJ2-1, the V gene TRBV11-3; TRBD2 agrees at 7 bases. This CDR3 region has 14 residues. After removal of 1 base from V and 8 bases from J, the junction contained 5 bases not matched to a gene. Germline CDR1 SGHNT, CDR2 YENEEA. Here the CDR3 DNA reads TGTGCCAGCAGCTTAGGGGGCGGGAGTTATGAGCAGTTCTTC. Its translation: CASSLGGGSYEQFF.

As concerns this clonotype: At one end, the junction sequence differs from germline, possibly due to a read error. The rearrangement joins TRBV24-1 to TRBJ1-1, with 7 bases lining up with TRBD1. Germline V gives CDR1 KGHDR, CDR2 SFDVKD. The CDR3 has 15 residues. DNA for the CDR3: TGTGCCACCAGTGATGCAAGAAACCGACAGGGTGAAACTTTCTTT. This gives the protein CATSDARNRQGETFF.

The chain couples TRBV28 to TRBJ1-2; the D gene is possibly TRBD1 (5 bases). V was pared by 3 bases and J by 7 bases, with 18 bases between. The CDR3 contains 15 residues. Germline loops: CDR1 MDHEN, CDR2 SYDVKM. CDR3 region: CASSFSLPGRRGYTF. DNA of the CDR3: TGTGCCAGCAGTTTTTCGTTGCCAGGGCGTCGTGGCTACACCTTC.

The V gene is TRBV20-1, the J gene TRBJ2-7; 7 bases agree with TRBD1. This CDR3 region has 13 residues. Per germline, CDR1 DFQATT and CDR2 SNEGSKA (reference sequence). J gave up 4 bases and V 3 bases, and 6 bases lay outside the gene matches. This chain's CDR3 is CSARGQRQYEQYF. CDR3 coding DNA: TGCAGTGCTAGGGGACAGCGACAGTACGAGCAGTACTTC.

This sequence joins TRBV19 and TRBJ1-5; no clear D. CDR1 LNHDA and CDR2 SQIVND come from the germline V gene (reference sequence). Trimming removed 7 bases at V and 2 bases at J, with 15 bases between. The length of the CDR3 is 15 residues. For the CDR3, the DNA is TGTGCCAGTATCGGTCCCCACCCGGGCAATCAGCCCCAGCATTTT. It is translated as CASIGPHPGNQPQHF.

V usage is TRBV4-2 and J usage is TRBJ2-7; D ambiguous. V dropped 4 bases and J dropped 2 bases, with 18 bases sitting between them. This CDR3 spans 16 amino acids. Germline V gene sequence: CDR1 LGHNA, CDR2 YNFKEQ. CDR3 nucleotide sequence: TGTGCCAGCAGCCGAGCCAGCACGACTCAAGCCTACGAGCAGTACTTC. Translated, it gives CASSRASTTQAYEQYF.

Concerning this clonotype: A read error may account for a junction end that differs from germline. The CDR3 sequence: CASSPAGLAAGELFF. DNA for the CDR3: TGTGCCAGCAGCCCCGCGGGACTAGCAGCCGGGGAGTTGTTTTTT. The chain carries TRBV7-2 and TRBJ2-2, with 9 nucleotides matching TRBD2. This CDR3 region has 15 residues. Germline V gives CDR1 SGHTA, CDR2 FQGNSA.

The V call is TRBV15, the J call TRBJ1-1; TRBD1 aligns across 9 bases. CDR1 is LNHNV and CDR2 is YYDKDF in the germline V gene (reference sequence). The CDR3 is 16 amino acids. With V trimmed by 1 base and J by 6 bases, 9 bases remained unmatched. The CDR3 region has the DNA TGTGCCACCAGCAGAGGACAGGGGGGGCTTGGGGCTGAAGCTTTCTTT. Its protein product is CATSRGQGGLGAEAFF.

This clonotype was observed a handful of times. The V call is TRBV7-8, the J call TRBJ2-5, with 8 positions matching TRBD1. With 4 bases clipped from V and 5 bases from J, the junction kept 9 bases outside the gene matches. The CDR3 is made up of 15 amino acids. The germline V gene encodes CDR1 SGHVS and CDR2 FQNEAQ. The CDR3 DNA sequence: TGTGCCAGCAGCTCGGACACAGGGGGAAGTGAGACCCAGTACTTC. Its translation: CASSSDTGGSETQYF.

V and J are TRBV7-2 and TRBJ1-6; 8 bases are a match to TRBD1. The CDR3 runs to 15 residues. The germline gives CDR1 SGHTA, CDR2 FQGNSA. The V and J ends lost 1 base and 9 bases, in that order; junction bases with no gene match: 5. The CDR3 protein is CASSLGTGTTSPLHF. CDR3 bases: TGTGCCAGCAGCTTAGGGACAGGGACTACTTCACCCCTCCACTTT.

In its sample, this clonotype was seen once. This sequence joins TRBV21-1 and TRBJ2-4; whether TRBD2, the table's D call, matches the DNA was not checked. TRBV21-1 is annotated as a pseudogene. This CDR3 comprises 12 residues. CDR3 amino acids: CASPPRENIQYF. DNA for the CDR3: TGTGCCAGCCCTCCCAGGGAAAACATTCAGTACTTC.

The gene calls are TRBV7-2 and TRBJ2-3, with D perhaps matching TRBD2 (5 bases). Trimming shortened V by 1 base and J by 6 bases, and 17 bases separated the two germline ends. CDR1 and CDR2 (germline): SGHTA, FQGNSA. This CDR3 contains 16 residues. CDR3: CASSLGHWAGKDTQYF. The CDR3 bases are TGTGCCAGCAGCTTAGGTCATTGGGCGGGTAAGGATACGCAGTATTTT.

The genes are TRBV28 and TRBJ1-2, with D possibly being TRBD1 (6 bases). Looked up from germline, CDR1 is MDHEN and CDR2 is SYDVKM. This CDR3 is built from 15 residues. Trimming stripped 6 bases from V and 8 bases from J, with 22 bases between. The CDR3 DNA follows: TGTGCCAGCAGCACACCCAGGGAGACAGGCGGCGGCTACACCTTC. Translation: CASSTPRETGGGYTF.